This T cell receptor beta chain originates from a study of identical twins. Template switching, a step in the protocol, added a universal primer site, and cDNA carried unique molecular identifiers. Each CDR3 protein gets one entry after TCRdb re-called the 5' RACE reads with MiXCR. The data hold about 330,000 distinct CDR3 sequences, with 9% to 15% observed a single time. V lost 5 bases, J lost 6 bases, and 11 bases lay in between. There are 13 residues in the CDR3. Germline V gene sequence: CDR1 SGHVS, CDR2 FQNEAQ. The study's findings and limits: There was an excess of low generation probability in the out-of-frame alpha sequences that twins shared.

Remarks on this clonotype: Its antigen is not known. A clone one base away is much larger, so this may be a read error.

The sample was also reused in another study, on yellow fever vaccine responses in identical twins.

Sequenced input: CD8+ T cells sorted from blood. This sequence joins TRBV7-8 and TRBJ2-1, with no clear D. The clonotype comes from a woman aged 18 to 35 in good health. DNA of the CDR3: TGTGCCAGCAGCATAGGGTCTCCCAATGAGCAGTTCTTC. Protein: CASSIGSPNEQFF. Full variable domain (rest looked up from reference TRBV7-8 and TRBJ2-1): GAGVSQSPRYKVAKRGQDVALRCDPISGHVSLFWYQQALGQGPEFLTYFQNEAQLDKSGLPSDRFFAERPEGSVSTLKIQRTQQEDSAVYLCASSIGSPNEQFFGPGTRLTVL.